This TCR beta chain stems from a study of vaccination effects on CD4 cells after COVID-19. About the research overall: Before any sequencing was done, the ViraFEST assay used viral peptide pools to expand antigen-specific CD4+ T cells.

The CDR3 is 15 amino acids. Germline V gives CDR1 MNHEY, CDR2 SMNVEV (reference sequence). With 1 base removed from V and 6 bases from J, the gap between germline ends came to 13 bases. Culture proceeded for 9 to 11 days, and CD4+ T cells were then isolated. Their SARS-CoV-2 infection, verified by PCR, occurred between March and December 2020. The repertoire was sequenced with immunoSEQ multiplex PCR; TCRdb's copy has only in-frame clones and lacks some. The sample contains 50,000 to 75,000 clones, approximately 72% of which appear only once. A word on this clone: The target antigen is unknown.

The starting material was CD4+ T cells from PBMCs cultured without peptide, obtained before COVID-19 vaccination. J is TRBJ2-1 and V is TRBV27; D is possibly TRBD1 or TRBD2 (6 bases each). The sequence came from a human donor who had a prior SARS-CoV-2 infection. CDR3 sequence reads: CASSLLGGQRNEQFF. In nucleotides, the CDR3 is TGTGCCAGCAGTTTATTGGGGGGCCAGCGCAATGAGCAGTTCTTC.